The sequence of this TCR beta chain was determined in a study of T cell responses to AZD1222 COVID-19 vaccine (TCRdb year 2021). Turning to the overall study: AZD1222 recipients whose second dose came at about 4 weeks and those whose second dose came at about 12 weeks were combined into one group, since spike-specific TCR depth and breadth did not differ between the two schedules. TCR sequencing was performed for more than 230 trial participants, of whom 200 to 210 were given two doses of AZD1222 and around 25 were given two doses of MenACWY control vaccine. Trial participants were enrolled into age subgroups of 18-55, 56-69 and 70-plus years, which contained roughly 150, 30 and 60 TCR-sequenced participants, respectively. Results the study describes overall, beyond this receptor: Vaccine-associated CD4 TCRs spanned the whole spike protein, with dominant responses in regions 160-218 and 743-854. A significant rise in spike-specific TCR breadth and depth was observed after two AZD1222 doses relative to day 0 and relative to MenACWY recipients. Conclusions about previously exposed vaccinees were limited because only five to seven AZD1222 recipients were SARS-CoV-2 seropositive at baseline. Participants were mostly white British and included more females than males, and it was suggested by the authors that clonal diversity may have been underestimated. Because no day 14 peak-response samples were available, the repertoires could be characterized only after the peak T cell response. Nearly half of unique spike-specific TCRs reportedly recognized epitopes outside regions mutated in the B.1.351 and B.1.1.7 variants. In the small 56-69-year group, the increase in depth fell short of significance, most likely because of low power.

The CDR3 regions of human TCRbeta chains were analyzed by immunosequencing. As for the authors' bioinformatics: Repertoire TCRs were matched against a reference library of SARS-CoV-2-specific TCRs generated with the MIRA antigen-specificity platform. Breadth was defined as the fraction of unique TCRs that were SARS-CoV-2-associated, and depth was defined as the fraction of total T cells that were SARS-CoV-2-associated. Using the MIRA data, each spike-specific TCR was assigned both to the spike region to which the TCR was reactive and to a CD4 or CD8 class. Log10-transformed breadth and depth values were compared by one-way ANOVA with Sidak's multiple comparisons tests. As stored in TCRdb, this immuneACCESS dataset retains in-frame rearrangements with V and J assigned. A fraction of the clones does not appear; measured against another copy, unresolved V genes explain less than half of the discrepancy, and the remainder lacks a known reason. V, J and clone size are those of that table, while D and trimming were read from the DNA. This sample gives some 100,000 clones in total; about nine tenths of them show up just once. 5% to 5.5% of the sample goes to the ten largest clones.

Reading the label with the study, this specimen's time point is: baseline before first vaccination. Vaccinee samples came from UK trials COV001 and COV002, including a single-blind randomized controlled phase 2/3 trial of AZD1222 (ChAdOx1 nCoV-19) in healthy adults. For TCRbeta chain sequencing, PBMC samples were collected from trial participants at day 0 and at day 28 after the second dose. V loses 2 bases, J loses 6 bases, and the germline ends lie 8 bases apart. Taken from cysteine to phenylalanine, the CDR3 has 13 residues. The only DNA kept is the CDR3, 39 bases in frame from the first base. CDR1 and CDR2 (LNHDA, SQIVND) derive from the germline V gene (reference sequence). On this clone itself: No antigen is known for it. Per-nucleotide qualities are absent, and no much larger clonotype sits a single base away.

This TCR came from an adult in good health. The rearrangement combines TRBV19 with TRBJ2-4; the D gene cannot be resolved beyond TRBD1 or TRBD2, each matching 6 bases. Sequencing was performed on peripheral blood, taken on day 0 of AZD1222 vaccination. The nucleotides read TGTGCCAGTAGTATAAGGGGGGTAAACATTCAGTACTTC. It specifies CASSIRGVNIQYF. The reference TRBV19 and TRBJ2-4 proteins fill in what lies around the CDR3, so the full variable domain reads DGGITQSPKYLFRKEGQNVTLSCEQNLNHDAMYWYRQDPGQGLRLIYYSQIVNDFQKGDIAEGYSVSREKKESFPLTVTSAQKNPTAFYLCASSIRGVNIQYFGAGTRLSVL.